The present T cell receptor (beta chain) was sequenced within a study of shared T cell receptors in the human thymus. Germline assignment: CDR1 MDHEN and CDR2 SYDVKM. The CDR3 length is 15 residues. Trimming took 7 bases from V and 1 from J; bases not matched to a gene: 6. Sequenced by immunoSEQ multiplex PCR; TCRdb stores in-frame clones only, minus some. This sample yields about 400,000 clones, of which roughly 94% are seen a single time; about 0.02% belongs to the top ten. The gene calls are TRBV28 and TRBJ1-5; 8 bases are a match to TRBD1. This sequence was found in a human donor. Sequenced sample: thymocytes. The CDR3 DNA follows: TGTGCCAGCACGGACAGGGTGAGGAGCAATCAGCCCCAGCATTTT. It yields the protein CASTDRVRSNQPQHF.